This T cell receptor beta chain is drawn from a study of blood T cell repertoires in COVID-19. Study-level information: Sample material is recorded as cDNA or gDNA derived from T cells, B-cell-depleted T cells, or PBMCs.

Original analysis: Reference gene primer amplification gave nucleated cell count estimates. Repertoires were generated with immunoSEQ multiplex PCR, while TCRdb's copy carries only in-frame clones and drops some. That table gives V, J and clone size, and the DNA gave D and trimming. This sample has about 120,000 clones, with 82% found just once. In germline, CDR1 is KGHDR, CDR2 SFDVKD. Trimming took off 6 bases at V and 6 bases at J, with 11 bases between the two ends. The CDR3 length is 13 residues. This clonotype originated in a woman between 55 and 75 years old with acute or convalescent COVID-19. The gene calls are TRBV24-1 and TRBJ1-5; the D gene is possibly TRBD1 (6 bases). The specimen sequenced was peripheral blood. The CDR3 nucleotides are TGTGCCACCAGTCGGGGAGGGGGTCAGCCCCAGCATTTT. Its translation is CATSRGGGQPQHF.